Below, one TCR beta chain is given with its context. These data are taken from a study of blood T cell repertoires in COVID-19. Per the original data handling: Amplified reference gene primers provided the basis for estimating nucleated cell counts. Sequencing used immunoSEQ multiplex PCR; TCRdb keeps in-frame clones, though not all of them. The V and J calls and the clone size are those of that table, but D and trimming were determined from the DNA. The sample records roughly 340,000 clones, more than 75% being singletons. The ends were cut back, 0 bases at V and 2 bases at J, with 11 bases in the middle. This CDR3 comprises 15 residues. Germline assignment: CDR1 LNHNV and CDR2 YYDKDF (reference sequence).

J is TRBJ2-7 and V is TRBV15; D perhaps matches TRBD2 (6 bases). This clonotype was obtained from a man in his forties or fifties in a cohort exposed to, infected with or recovered from COVID-19 (not recorded which). Material: PBMCs or T cells enriched from blood (not recorded which). Here the CDR3 DNA reads TGTGCCACCAGCAGAGATCTGGGGGGAACCTACGAGCAGTACTTC. Translated, it gives CATSRDLGGTYEQYF.